What follows are 25 T cell receptor beta chains derived from one specimen sequenced in a study of T cells after yellow fever vaccination. TCRdb processed the 5' RACE reads anew with MiXCR; each CDR3 protein has one entry. Found here are roughly 5,200 distinct CDR3 sequences, 6.5% to 8.5% of them singletons; the top ten hold more than 1.4%. Sample: PBMCs, either bulk or a sorted T-cell subset (CD4+, CD8+, memory, or dextramer-sorted; not recorded which), taken 15 days after the yellow fever booster vaccination. Source of these receptors: a man aged 25-45 years who received the YFV17D yellow fever vaccine.

This clonotype is labeled medium-sized. The genes are TRBV28 and TRBJ1-5; D perhaps matches TRBD1 (5 bases). Per germline, CDR1 MDHEN and CDR2 SYDVKM. V was cut by 3 bases and J by 3 bases, with 12 bases left in between. The CDR3 totals 15 residues. The CDR3 region is CASSFQGPINQPQHF. DNA of the CDR3: TGTGCCAGCAGTTTCCAGGGACCGATCAATCAGCCCCAGCATTTT.

By sample share, this clonotype is medium-sized. This rearrangement joins TRBV20-1 to TRBJ1-6; D is unclear. V was shortened by 1 base and J by 8 bases, with 12 bases between the two germline ends. Germline V gives CDR1 DFQATT, CDR2 SNEGSKA (reference sequence). The CDR3 is 14 residues long. CDR3 amino acids: CSARVGVHHSPLHF. As DNA, the CDR3 is TGCAGTGCTAGAGTGGGCGTACACCATTCACCCCTCCACTTT.

By sample fraction, this clonotype is medium-sized. The chain joins TRBV25-1 to TRBJ2-1; the D is unclear. V was clipped by 6 bases and J by 8 bases, with 8 bases between them. CDR1 is MGHDK and CDR2 is SYGVNS in the germline V gene. This CDR3 contains 11 residues. CDR3 protein: CASSPEHEQFF. In DNA form, the CDR3 reads TGTGCCAGCAGCCCGGAGCATGAGCAGTTCTTC.

Judged by abundance, this clonotype is medium-sized. This chain links TRBV20-1 with TRBJ2-7, with 8 positions matching TRBD2. The CDR3 covers 15 residues. V gave up 1 base and J gave up 0 bases; unmatched junction bases: 5. The germline V gene has CDR1 DFQATT and CDR2 SNEGSKA (reference sequence). CDR3 sequence: CSARGAGGPSYEQYF. As DNA, the CDR3 is TGCAGTGCTAGAGGCGCGGGGGGCCCCTCCTACGAGCAGTACTTC.

This clonotype ranks as medium-sized. The J gene is TRBJ2-1, the V gene TRBV29-1, with D perhaps TRBD2 (5 bases). CDR3 length: 13 residues. Germline V gives CDR1 SQVTM, CDR2 ANQGSEA. V was clipped by 3 bases and J by 9 bases, with 15 bases between them. In nucleotides, the CDR3 is TGCAGCGTTGAGGGAAATCGGGGTAGTGAGCAGTTCTTC. Translated: CSVEGNRGSEQFF.

This clonotype is categorized as medium-sized. The chain couples TRBV7-8 to TRBJ2-1; a possible D gene is TRBD2 (5 bases). From germline, CDR1 is SGHVS and CDR2 FQNEAQ. Trimming cost V 1 base and J 0 bases, with 19 bases left between them. The length of the CDR3 is 19 residues. CDR3 residues: CASSLVRYHERSSYNEQFF. CDR3 nucleotides: TGTGCCAGCAGCTTAGTTCGGTATCACGAGCGGAGCTCCTACAATGAGCAGTTCTTC.

This clonotype is deemed medium-sized. This chain connects TRBV19 to TRBJ2-2; no definite D call. The CDR3 sequence is 11 residues long. From germline, CDR1 is LNHDA and CDR2 SQIVND (reference sequence). Trimming cost V 8 bases and J 8 bases, with 9 bases left between them. The CDR3 sequence: CASGSLGELFF. The CDR3 region has the DNA TGTGCCAGTGGAAGCCTTGGGGAGCTGTTTTTT.

Relative to its sample, this clonotype is medium-sized. This chain joins TRBV5-5 and TRBJ1-6; D call uncertain. This CDR3 contains 14 residues. Trimming removed 0 bases at V and 4 bases at J, with 5 bases between. Germline CDR1 and CDR2: SGHKS and YYEKEE (reference sequence). The CDR3 is CASSLDSYNSPLHF. DNA of the CDR3: TGTGCCAGCAGCTTGGACAGTTATAATTCACCCCTCCACTTT.

This clonotype is medium-sized (0.01 to 0.1%) by share. The rearrangement links TRBV6-5 to TRBJ2-1; D may be TRBD2 (5 bases). Deletions cut 8 bases from V and 0 bases from J, with 8 bases between. CDR1 MNHEY and CDR2 SVGAGI come from the germline V gene. The CDR3 is 13 amino acids. CDR3 coding DNA: TGTGCCAGCCGGGGTAGCTCCTACAATGAGCAGTTCTTC. As protein: CASRGSSYNEQFF.

Within the sample, this clonotype is medium-sized. The chain carries TRBV29-1 and TRBJ2-5; 7 bases align to TRBD1. This CDR3 comprises 16 residues. Germline V lookup: CDR1 SQVTM, CDR2 ANQGSEA. The V segment lost 7 bases and the J segment 1 base; nucleotides outside the gene matches: 15. The CDR3 here is CSAEGPKGGPQETQYF. DNA of the CDR3: TGCAGCGCCGAGGGGCCTAAAGGGGGCCCCCAAGAGACCCAGTACTTC. Combining the CDR3 with reference TRBV29-1 and TRBJ2-5 gives the whole variable domain SAVISQKPSRDICQRGTSLTIQCQVDSQVTMMFWYRQQPGQSLTLIATANQGSEATYESGFVIDKFPISRPNLTFSTLTVSNMSPEDSSIYLCSAEGPKGGPQETQYFGPGTRLLVL.

By frequency in the sample, this clonotype is medium-sized. The V and J genes are TRBV4-3 and TRBJ2-3; 9 bases are shared with TRBD2. Germline V gives CDR1 LGHNA, CDR2 YSLEER. There are 16 residues in the CDR3. The J segment lost 2 bases and the V segment lost 0 bases, leaving 3 bases of the junction unmatched. CDR3 nucleotide sequence: TGCGCCAGCAGCCAAGAGCGGGAGGGCCCCACAGATACGCAGTATTTT. It translates to CASSQEREGPTDTQYF.

Relative to its sample, this clonotype is medium-sized (0.01 to 0.1%). The genes are TRBV5-6 and TRBJ1-5; no reliable D call. V was pared by 4 bases and J by 5 bases, with 10 bases between. Germline lookup yields CDR1 SGHDT and CDR2 YYEEEE. There are 13 residues in the CDR3. CDR3 sequence reads: CASSPDPDQPQHF. The CDR3 coding sequence is TGTGCCAGCAGCCCGGATCCCGATCAGCCCCAGCATTTT.

The chain links TRBV11-2 to TRBJ2-1, with TRBD2 matching 11 bases. Per germline, CDR1 SGHAT and CDR2 FQNNGV. The CDR3 runs to 18 residues. The V and J ends lost 3 bases and 0 bases, in that order; junction bases with no gene match: 7. The CDR3 sequence: CASSLGLAGGISYNEQFF. Here the CDR3 DNA reads TGTGCCAGCAGCTTGGGTCTAGCGGGAGGTATCTCCTACAATGAGCAGTTCTTC.

This clonotype is labeled medium-sized. The chain has TRBV18 and TRBJ1-1, with unresolved D. Germline CDR1 reads KGHSH; CDR2 reads LQKENI. Trimming took off 6 bases at V and 0 bases at J, with 14 bases between the two ends. The CDR3 loop spans 15 amino acids. The CDR3 DNA is TGTGCCAGCTCCCCGGTGAGGAGCTTGAACACTGAAGCTTTCTTT. It is translated as CASSPVRSLNTEAFF. The whole variable domain, filled in from reference TRBV18 and TRBJ1-1, reads NAGVMQNPRHLVRRRGQEARLRCSPMKGHSHVYWYRQLPEEGLKFMVYLQKENIIDESGMPKERFSAEFPKEGPSILRIQQVVRGDSAAYFCASSPVRSLNTEAFFGQGTRLTVV.

By its share, this clonotype is medium-sized. This chain uses TRBV5-6 with TRBJ2-4, with 7 positions matching TRBD2. CDR1 is SGHDT and CDR2 is YYEEEE in the germline V gene. V shed 2 bases, J shed 6 bases, and the junction held 5 bases outside the gene matches. The CDR3 extends over 14 amino acids. The DNA for the CDR3 is TGTGCCAGCAGCTTAGCGGGAACTCTAAACATTCAGTACTTC. Translation: CASSLAGTLNIQYF.

In its sample, this clonotype is medium-sized (0.01 to 0.1%). The chain recombines TRBV20-1 with TRBJ2-1, with no clear D. Germline CDR1 DFQATT, CDR2 SNEGSKA (reference sequence). The CDR3 extends over 12 amino acids. Trimming left V 8 bases short and J 0 bases short, with 8 bases between. CDR3: CSSLSSYNEQFF. In nucleotides, the CDR3 is TGCAGTAGCCTCAGCTCCTACAATGAGCAGTTCTTC.

This clonotype is termed medium-sized. The chain has TRBV10-3 and TRBJ2-2, with D perhaps assigned TRBD1 or TRBD2 (5 bases each). This CDR3 spans 15 amino acids. Germline CDR1 and CDR2: ENHRY and SYGVKD. V was pared by 6 bases and J by 5 bases, with 16 bases between. CDR3 region: CAIRPGRGWTGELFF. DNA of the CDR3: TGTGCCATCAGGCCGGGACGGGGATGGACCGGGGAGCTGTTTTTT.

The table lists this clonotype with a few counts. The chain carries TRBV7-2 and TRBJ2-5; the D gene is possibly TRBD1 (5 bases). Germline CDR1 and CDR2: SGHTA and FQGNSA. The V end lost 5 bases, the J end lost 14 bases, and 15 bases lay between the germline ends. The CDR3 spans 11 residues. This chain's CDR3 is CASSPGQGLYF. The CDR3 DNA sequence: TGTGCCAGCAGCCCCGGCCAGGGTCTATACTTC.

This clonotype is judged medium-sized. V usage is TRBV5-1 and J usage is TRBJ1-3, with D possibly TRBD1 on 5 matching bases. The V end lost 0 bases, the J end lost 2 bases, and 6 bases lay between the germline ends. CDR3 length: 14 amino acids. Germline V lookup: CDR1 SGHRS, CDR2 YFSETQ. The CDR3 DNA sequence: TGCGCCAGCAGCTTGGAGGGGACTGGAAACACCATATATTTT. Its protein product is CASSLEGTGNTIYF.

This clonotype was found many times. This rearrangement joins TRBV7-2 to TRBJ2-1; D unclear. There are 17 residues in the CDR3. Per germline, CDR1 SGHTA and CDR2 FQGNSA. V was shortened by 3 bases and J by 10 bases, with 25 bases between the two germline ends. The CDR3 region has the DNA TGTGCCAGCAGCTTTACCCGATCGACACCATGCCATTGGGAGCAGTTCTTC. Amino acid sequence: CASSFTRSTPCHWEQFF.

This clonotype is medium-sized within its sample. The chain links TRBV7-3 to TRBJ2-4, with D perhaps matching TRBD2 (6 bases). CDR1 is SGHTA, CDR2 FQGTGA, per germline. The germline V and J ends were trimmed by 1 base and 8 bases, with 21 bases remaining between them. The CDR3 is 17 amino acids. This chain's CDR3 is CASSLIGAAAGGDIQYF. CDR3 nucleotide sequence: TGTGCCAGCAGCTTAATAGGAGCAGCGGCAGGAGGGGACATTCAGTACTTC.

In its sample, this clonotype was seen a few times. The gene calls are TRBV6-2 or TRBV6-3 and TRBJ2-1; D is undetermined. Germline CDR1 and CDR2: MNHEY and SVGEGT. Deletions cut 9 bases from V and 10 bases from J, with 16 bases between. The CDR3 runs 12 residues. In DNA form, the CDR3 reads TGTGCCAGTAGGACCCTTTCGGAGGAGCAGTTCTTC. Protein sequence: CASRTLSEEQFF.

By its share, this clonotype is medium-sized. The rearrangement uses TRBV20-1 and TRBJ2-1, with 13 nucleotides matching TRBD2. The CDR3 loop spans 15 amino acids. V was pared by 5 bases and J by 7 bases, with 8 bases of the junction left unmatched. Germline V gene data show CDR1 as DFQATT and CDR2 as SNEGSKA (reference sequence). The CDR3 DNA reads as TGCAGTGCTTCCTTAACTAGCGGGAGGGGAAATGAGCAGTTCTTC. It is translated as CSASLTSGRGNEQFF.

This clonotype is labeled as medium-sized. The J gene is TRBJ1-5, the V gene TRBV27; TRBD1 is a possible D gene (6 bases). Germline assignment: CDR1 MNHEY and CDR2 SMNVEV (reference sequence). The V and J ends lost 6 bases and 0 bases respectively, with 12 bases between them. The CDR3 covers 15 residues. The CDR3 protein is CASRKDSYSNQPQHF. Here the CDR3 DNA reads TGTGCCAGCAGGAAGGACAGTTATAGCAATCAGCCCCAGCATTTT.

This clonotype was observed many times. The chain recombines TRBV7-2 with TRBJ2-3; unclear D gene. The germline V gene has CDR1 SGHTA and CDR2 FQGNSA. This CDR3 is built from 11 residues. Trimming shortened V by 5 bases and J by 2 bases, and 2 bases separated the two germline ends. CDR3 nucleotide sequence: TGTGCCAGCAGCACCACAGATACGCAGTATTTT. This codes for CASSTTDTQYF.